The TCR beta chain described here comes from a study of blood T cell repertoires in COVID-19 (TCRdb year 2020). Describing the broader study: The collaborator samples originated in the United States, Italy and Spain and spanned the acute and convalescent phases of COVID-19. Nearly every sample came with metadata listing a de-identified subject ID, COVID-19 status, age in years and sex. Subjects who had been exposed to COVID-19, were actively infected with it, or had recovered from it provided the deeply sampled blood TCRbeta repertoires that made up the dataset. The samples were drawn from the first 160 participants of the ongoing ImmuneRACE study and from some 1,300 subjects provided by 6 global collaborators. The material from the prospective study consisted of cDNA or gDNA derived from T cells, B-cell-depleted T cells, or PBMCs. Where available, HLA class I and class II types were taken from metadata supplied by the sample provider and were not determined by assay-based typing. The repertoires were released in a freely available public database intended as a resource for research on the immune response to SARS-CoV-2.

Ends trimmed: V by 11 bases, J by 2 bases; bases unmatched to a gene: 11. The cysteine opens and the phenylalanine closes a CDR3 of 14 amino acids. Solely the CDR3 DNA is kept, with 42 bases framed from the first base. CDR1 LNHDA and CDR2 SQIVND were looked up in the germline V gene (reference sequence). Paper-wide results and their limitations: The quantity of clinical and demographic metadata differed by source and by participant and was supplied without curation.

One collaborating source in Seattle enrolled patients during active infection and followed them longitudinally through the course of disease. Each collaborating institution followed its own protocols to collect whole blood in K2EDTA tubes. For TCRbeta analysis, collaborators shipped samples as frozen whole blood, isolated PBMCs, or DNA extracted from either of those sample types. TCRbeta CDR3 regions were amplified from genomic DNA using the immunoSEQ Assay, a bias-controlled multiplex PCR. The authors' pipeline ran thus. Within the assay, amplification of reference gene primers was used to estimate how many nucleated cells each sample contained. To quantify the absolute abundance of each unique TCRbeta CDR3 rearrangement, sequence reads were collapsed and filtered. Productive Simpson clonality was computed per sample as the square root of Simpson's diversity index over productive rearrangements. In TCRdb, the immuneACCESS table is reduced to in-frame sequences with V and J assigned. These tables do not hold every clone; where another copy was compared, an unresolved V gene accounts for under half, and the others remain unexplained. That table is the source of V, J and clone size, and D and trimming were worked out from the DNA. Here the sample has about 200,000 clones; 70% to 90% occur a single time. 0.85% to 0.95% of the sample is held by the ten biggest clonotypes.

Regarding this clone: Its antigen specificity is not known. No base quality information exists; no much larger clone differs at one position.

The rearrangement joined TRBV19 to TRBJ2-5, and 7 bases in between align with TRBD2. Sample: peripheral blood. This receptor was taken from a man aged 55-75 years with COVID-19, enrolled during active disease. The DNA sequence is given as TGTGCCCTCCCCGGTGGGGGGGAACAAGAGACCCAGTACTTC. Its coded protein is CALPGGGEQETQYF.